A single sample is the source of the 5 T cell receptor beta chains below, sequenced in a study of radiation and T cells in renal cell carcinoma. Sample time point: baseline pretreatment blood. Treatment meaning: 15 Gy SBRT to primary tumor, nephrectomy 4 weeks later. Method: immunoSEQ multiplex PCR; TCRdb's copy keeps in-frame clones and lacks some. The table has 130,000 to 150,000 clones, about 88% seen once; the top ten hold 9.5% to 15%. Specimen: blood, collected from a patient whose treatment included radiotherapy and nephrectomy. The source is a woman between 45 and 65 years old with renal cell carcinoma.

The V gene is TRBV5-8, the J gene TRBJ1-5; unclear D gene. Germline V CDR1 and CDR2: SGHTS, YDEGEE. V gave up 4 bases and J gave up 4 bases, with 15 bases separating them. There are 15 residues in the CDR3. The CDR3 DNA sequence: TGTGCCAGCAGCCTCCTTTTGGGCAGAAATCAGCCCCAGCATTTT. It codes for CASSLLLGRNQPQHF.

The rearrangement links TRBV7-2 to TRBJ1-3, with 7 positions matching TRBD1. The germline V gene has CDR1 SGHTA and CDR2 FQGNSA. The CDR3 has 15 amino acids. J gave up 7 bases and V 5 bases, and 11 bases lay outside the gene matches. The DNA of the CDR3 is TGTGCCAGCAGCAACAGGGGAATTTTTGGGAACACCATATATTTT. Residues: CASSNRGIFGNTIYF.

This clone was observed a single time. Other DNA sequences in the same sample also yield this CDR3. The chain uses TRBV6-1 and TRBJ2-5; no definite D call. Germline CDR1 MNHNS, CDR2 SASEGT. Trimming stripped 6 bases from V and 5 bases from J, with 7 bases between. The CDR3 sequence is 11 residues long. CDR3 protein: CASRGLETQYF. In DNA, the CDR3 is TGTGCCAGCAGGGGCTTGGAGACCCAGTACTTC.

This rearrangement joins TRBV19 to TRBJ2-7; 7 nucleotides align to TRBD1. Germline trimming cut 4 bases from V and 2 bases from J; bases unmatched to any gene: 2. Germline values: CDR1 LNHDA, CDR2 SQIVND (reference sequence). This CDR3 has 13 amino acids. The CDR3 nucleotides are TGTGCCAGTAGTAGGACAGGAACCTACGAGCAGTACTTC. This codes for CASSRTGTYEQYF.

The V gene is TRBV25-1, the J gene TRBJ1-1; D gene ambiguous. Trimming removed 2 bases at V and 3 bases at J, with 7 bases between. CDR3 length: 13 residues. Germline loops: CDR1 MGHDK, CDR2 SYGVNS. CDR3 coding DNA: TGTGCCAGCAGTGAACCCGGGGACACTGAAGCTTTCTTT. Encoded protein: CASSEPGDTEAFF.